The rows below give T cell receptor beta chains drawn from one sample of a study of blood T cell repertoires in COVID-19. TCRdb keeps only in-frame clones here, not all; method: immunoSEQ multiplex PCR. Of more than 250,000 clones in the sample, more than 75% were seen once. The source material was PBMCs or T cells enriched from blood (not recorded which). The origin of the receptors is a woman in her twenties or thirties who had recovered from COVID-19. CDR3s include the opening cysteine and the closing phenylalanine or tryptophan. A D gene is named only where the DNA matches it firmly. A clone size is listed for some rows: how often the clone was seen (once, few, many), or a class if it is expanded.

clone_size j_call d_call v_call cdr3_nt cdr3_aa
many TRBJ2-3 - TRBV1 TGCACCAGCAGCACTAGCGGGGGGACAGATACGCAGTATTTT CTSSTSGGTDTQYF
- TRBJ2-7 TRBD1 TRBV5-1 TGCGCCAGCAGCTGGACAGGGGCCTACGAGCAGTACTTC CASSWTGAYEQYF
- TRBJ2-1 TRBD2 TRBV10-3 TGTGCCATCCGTGAGCGGGGGGGCCAGGATGAGCAGTTCTTC CAIRERGGQDEQFF
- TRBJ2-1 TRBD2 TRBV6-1 TGTGCCAGCAGTGAAGCGAGCCTAGCGGGGGTTAATGAGCAGTTCTTC CASSEASLAGVNEQFF
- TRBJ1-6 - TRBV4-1 TGCGCCAGCAGTTTTGGCAGGGGCATGTATAATTCACCCCTCCACTTT CASSFGRGMYNSPLHF
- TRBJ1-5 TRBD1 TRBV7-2 TGTGCCAGCAGCTTAGAGGGACAGACCTATCAGCCCCAGCATTTT CASSLEGQTYQPQHF
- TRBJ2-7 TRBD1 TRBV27 TGTGCCAGTACCTTGACAGGGGCCAACGAGCAGTACTTC CASTLTGANEQYF
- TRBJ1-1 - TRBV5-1 TGCGCCAGCAGCTTGGGGGAGGGGACCTTTATTGAAGCTTTCTTT CASSLGEGTFIEAFF
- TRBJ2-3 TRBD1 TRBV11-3 TGTGCCAGCAGCCCCCTGGGACAGGGCGGTGAGGATACGCAGTATTTT CASSPLGQGGEDTQYF
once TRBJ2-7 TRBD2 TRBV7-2 TGTGCCAGCAGCTCGTCGGGGGGGCGTTACTCCTACGAGCAGTGCTTC CASSSSGGRYSYEQCF
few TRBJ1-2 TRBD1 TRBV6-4 TGTGCCAGCAGTCCGGGACAGGGTGGAAACTATGGCTACACCTTC CASSPGQGGNYGYTF
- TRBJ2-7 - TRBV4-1 TGCGCCAGCAGCCAAGATGCGGGGAGCTCCTACGAGCAGTACTTC CASSQDAGSSYEQYF
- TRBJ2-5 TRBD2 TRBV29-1 TGCAGCGTGAGGACTAGCGGTCAAGAGACCCAGTACTTC CSVRTSGQETQYF
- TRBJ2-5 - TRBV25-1 TGTGCCAGCAGTGAGCCCCGGGGGGCGGGAGAGACCCAGTACTTC CASSEPRGAGETQYF
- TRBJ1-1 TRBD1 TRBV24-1 TGTGCCACCAGTACAGGGGTCGACACTGAAGCTTTCTTT CATSTGVDTEAFF
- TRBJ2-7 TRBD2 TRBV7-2 TGTGCCAGCAGCTTAGAACTAGCGGGGGGACGGCAGTACTTC CASSLELAGGRQYF
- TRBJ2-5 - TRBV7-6 TGTGCCAGCACCTTCCAACGGGTGTCCAAAGAGACCCAGTACTTC CASTFQRVSKETQYF
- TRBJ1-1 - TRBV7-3 TGTGCCAGCAGCCAGGGGCTCGGCACTGAAGCTTTCTTT CASSQGLGTEAFF
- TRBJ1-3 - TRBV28 TGTGCCAGCGGGACACCTACGGGGGGAAACACCATATATTTT CASGTPTGGNTIYF
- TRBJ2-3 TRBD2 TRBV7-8 TGTGCCAGCAGCTTCTGGACTAGTATACAGGATACGCAGTATTTT CASSFWTSIQDTQYF
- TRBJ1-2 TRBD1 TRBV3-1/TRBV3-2 TGTGCCAGCAGCCGAGGCTCACAGGGGGTCGGCTACACCTTC CASSRGSQGVGYTF
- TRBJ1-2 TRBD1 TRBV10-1 TGCGCCCCGGAGTGGGACAGAGGACGGGTGGACTATGGCTACACCTTC CAPEWDRGRVDYGYTF
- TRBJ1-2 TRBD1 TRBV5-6 TGTGCCAGCAGCTTTTCGCTTCCGGGACAGGGTAACTATGGCTACACCTTC CASSFSLPGQGNYGYTF
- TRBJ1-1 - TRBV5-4 TGTGCCAGCAGCCCAGGTCCCGGGACATTGATGAACACTGAAGCTTTCTTT CASSPGPGTLMNTEAFF
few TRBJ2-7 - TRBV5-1 TGCGCCAGCAGCCCTCTGGGGAGCGCCTACGAGCAGTACTTC CASSPLGSAYEQYF
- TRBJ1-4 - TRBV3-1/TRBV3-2 TGTGCCAGCAGCCAAGATGGCCGCAGGGGCGGTGAAAAACTGTTTTTT CASSQDGRRGGEKLFF
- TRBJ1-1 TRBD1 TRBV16 TGTGCCAGCAGCACACCAGGGGGTCGGACTGAAGCTTTCTTT CASSTPGGRTEAFF
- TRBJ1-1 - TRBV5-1 TGCGCCAGCGGTGCTCCGAGGGTAGGGCCCGACACTGAAGCTTTCTTT CASGAPRVGPDTEAFF
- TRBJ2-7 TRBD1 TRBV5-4 TGTGCCAGCAGCCTAAGGGACAGTCCCTACGAGCAGTACTTC CASSLRDSPYEQYF
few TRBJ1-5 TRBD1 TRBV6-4 TGTGCCAGCAGTGGCCCCGGACAGGACTTTTTCTATAGCAATCAGCCCCAGCATTTT CASSGPGQDFFYSNQPQHF
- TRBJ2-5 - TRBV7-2 TGTGCCAGCAGTTCTCGTACGGGGAACCAAGAGACCCAGTACTTC CASSSRTGNQETQYF
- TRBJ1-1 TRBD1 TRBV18 TGTGCCAGCTCACCACCAATCCAGGGGGTACCGCACACTGAAGCTTTCTTT CASSPPIQGVPHTEAFF
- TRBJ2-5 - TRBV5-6 TGTGCCAGCAGCTTGGTTGATTCGGGGACCCAGTACTTC CASSLVDSGTQYF
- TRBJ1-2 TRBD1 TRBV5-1 TGCGCCAGCAGCAGTTCCGGGACAGGGATAAACTATGGCTACACCTTC CASSSSGTGINYGYTF
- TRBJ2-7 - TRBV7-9 TGTGCCAGCAGCGCTATTTACGAGCAGTACTTC CASSAIYEQYF
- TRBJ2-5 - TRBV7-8 TGTGCCAGCAGCTACAACTTGGGGGGAGAGACCCAGTACTTC CASSYNLGGETQYF
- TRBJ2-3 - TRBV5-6 TGTGCCAGCAGCTTCGGGGAGGCAGATACGCAGTATTTT CASSFGEADTQYF
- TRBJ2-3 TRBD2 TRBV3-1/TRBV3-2 TGTGCCAGCAGCCAGGGCGGGGGGACAGATACGCAGTATTTT CASSQGGGTDTQYF
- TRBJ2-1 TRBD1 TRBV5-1 TGCGCCAGCAGCTTGGCCAGGGGGAACAATGAGCAGTTCTTC CASSLARGNNEQFF
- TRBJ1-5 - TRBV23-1 TGCGCCAGCAGTCAACGACAGAGCAATCAGCCCCAGCATTTT CASSQRQSNQPQHF
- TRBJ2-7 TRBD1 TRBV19 TGTGCCAGTAGTGGACAGGGAGACGAGCAGTACTTC CASSGQGDEQYF
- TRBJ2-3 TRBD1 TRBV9 TGTGCCAGCAGCGGCCAGGTGGGACAGGCCATGATGGATACGCAGTATTTT CASSGQVGQAMMDTQYF
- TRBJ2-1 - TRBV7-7 TGTGCTAGCAGTCTACTTGGAGGGGCAGTGGATGAGCAGTTCTTC CASSLLGGAVDEQFF
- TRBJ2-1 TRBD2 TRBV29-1 TGCAGCGTTGGGACTAGCGGGGGATACAATGAGCAGTTCTTC CSVGTSGGYNEQFF
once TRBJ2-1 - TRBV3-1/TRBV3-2 TGTGCCAGCAGCCAAGGGCAACAGGGCAATGAGCAGTTCTTC CASSQGQQGNEQFF
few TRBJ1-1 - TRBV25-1 TGTGCCAGCAGTGAGACAGAGAACACTGAAGCTTTCTTT CASSETENTEAFF
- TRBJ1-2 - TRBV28 TGTGCCAGCACGAGTTTGGGCGGCTACACCTTC CASTSLGGYTF
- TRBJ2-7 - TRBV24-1 TGTGCCACCAGTGATGGAGCAGGGAATAGCAACGAGCAGTACTTC CATSDGAGNSNEQYF
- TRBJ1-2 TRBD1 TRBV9 TGTGCCAGCAGCGGATACAGGGGGCTAAACTATGGCTACACCTTC CASSGYRGLNYGYTF
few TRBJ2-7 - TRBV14 TGTGCCAGCAGCCGTGGGACTCTTACAGAGCAGTACTTC CASSRGTLTEQYF
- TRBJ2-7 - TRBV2 TGTGCCAGCAGTGAACAGGGGAGCTCCTACGAGCAGTACTTC CASSEQGSSYEQYF
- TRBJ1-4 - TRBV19 TGTGCCAGTAGTCCTAATCCCGGGACCGCTACAGGGAAACTGTTTTTT CASSPNPGTATGKLFF